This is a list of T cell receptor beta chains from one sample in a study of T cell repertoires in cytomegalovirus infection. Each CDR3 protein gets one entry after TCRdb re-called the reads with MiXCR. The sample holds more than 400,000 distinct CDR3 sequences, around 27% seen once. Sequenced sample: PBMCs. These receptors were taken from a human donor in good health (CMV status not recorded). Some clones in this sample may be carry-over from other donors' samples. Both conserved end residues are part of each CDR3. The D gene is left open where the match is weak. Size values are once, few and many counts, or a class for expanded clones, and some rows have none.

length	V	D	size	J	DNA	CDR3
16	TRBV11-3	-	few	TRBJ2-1	TGTGCCAGCAGCTTCGGGTTCGGCCCAAAAGGCAATGAGCAGTTCTTC	CASSFGFGPKGNEQFF
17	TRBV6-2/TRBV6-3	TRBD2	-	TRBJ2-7	TGTGCCAGCAGTTTGCGGACTAGCGGAGCATACTCCTACGAGCAGTACTTC	CASSLRTSGAYSYEQYF
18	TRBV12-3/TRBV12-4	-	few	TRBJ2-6	TGTGCCAGCTCCTCGACCCTAAGGTCCCCCCCTGGGGCCAACGTCCTGACTTTC	CASSSTLRSPPGANVLTF
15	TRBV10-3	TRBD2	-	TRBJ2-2	TGTGCCATCAGTTCGGCGGGAGCGAACACCGGGGAGCTGTTTTTT	CAISSAGANTGELFF
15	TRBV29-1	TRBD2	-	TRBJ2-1	TGCAGCGTTGAAGGTGGCGGGAGAAGGGTCAATGAGCAGTTCTTC	CSVEGGGRRVNEQFF
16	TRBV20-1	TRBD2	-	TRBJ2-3	TGCAGTGCTAGGGCCTCTAGCGGGTGGGAGGCAGATACGCAGTATTTT	CSARASSGWEADTQYF
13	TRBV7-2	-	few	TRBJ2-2	TGTGCCAGCAGCTTAGCGACAGCCGGGGAGCTGTTTTTT	CASSLATAGELFF
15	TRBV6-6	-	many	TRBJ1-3	TGTGCCAGCAGTTACTCGATGGGGCATGGAAACACCATATATTTT	CASSYSMGHGNTIYF
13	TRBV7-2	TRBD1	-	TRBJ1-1	TGTGCCAGCAGCCTCCTCGAGAGGGGGCCGGCTTTCTTT	CASSLLERGPAFF
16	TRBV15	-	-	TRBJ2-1	TGTGCCACCAGCAGTCCCGGCTCGAGCTCCTACAATGAGCAGTTCTTC	CATSSPGSSSYNEQFF
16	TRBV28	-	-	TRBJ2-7	TGTGCCAGCAGTCCTCTCTCGGTGCCAAGCTCCTACGAGCAGTACTTC	CASSPLSVPSSYEQYF
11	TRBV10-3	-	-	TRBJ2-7	TGTGCCTTTCTGGGCAACTACGAGCAGTACTTC	CAFLGNYEQYF
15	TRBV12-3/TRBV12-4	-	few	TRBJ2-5	TGTGCCAGCAGTCCGACGGCCTCAGGCGAGAAGACCCAGTACTTC	CASSPTASGEKTQYF
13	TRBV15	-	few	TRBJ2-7	TGTGCCACCAGCAGAGGGAGGGAGCTCGAGCAGTACTTC	CATSRGRELEQYF
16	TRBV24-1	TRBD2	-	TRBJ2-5	TGTGCCACCAGTGATTTCAGCGGGAGGGCTCAAGAGACCCAGTACTTC	CATSDFSGRAQETQYF
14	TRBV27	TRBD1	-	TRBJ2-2	TGTGCCAGCAGTATCCTGACAGGGGCCGGGGAGCTGTTTTTT	CASSILTGAGELFF
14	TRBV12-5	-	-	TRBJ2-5	TGTGCTAGTGGTTTGGGGACGTCGCAAGAGACCCAGTACTTC	CASGLGTSQETQYF
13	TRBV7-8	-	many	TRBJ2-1	TGTGCCAGCAGCTTAGGACTAGAGACTGAGCAGTTCTTC	CASSLGLETEQFF
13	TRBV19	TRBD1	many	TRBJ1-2	TGTGCCAGTAGAGACAGGGGGCGGGGTGGCTACACCTTC	CASRDRGRGGYTF
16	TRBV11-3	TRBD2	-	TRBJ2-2	TGTGCCAGCAGCCGAAGACTAGCGGAGAACACCGGGGAGCTGTTTTTT	CASSRRLAENTGELFF
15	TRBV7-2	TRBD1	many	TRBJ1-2	TGTGCCAGCAGCCTACCGCAGGGGGCATACTATGGCTACACCTTC	CASSLPQGAYYGYTF
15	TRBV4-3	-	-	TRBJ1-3	TGCGCCAGCAGTTCTGGACAGCTCTCTGGAAACACCATATATTTT	CASSSGQLSGNTIYF
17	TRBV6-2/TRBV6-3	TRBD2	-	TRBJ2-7	TGTGCCAGCAGTTACTCACTAGCGGGAAGAGGCTCCTACGAGCAGTACTTC	CASSYSLAGRGSYEQYF
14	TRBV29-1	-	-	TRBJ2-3	TGCAGCGCTGCGGGGCGCGGGTACACAGATACGCAGTATTTT	CSAAGRGYTDTQYF
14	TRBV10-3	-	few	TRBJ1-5	TGTGCCGCGGCCGGAGTCCTGGGGAATCAGCCCCAGCATTTT	CAAAGVLGNQPQHF
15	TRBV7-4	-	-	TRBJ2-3	TGTGCCAGCGGCTTAATTGGGGGGTTCACAGATACGCAGTATTTT	CASGLIGGFTDTQYF
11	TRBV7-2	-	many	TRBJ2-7	TGTGCCAGCACCCGAGGAAATGGGCAGTACTTC	CASTRGNGQYF
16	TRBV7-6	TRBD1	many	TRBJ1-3	TGTGCCAGCAGCCCAAGGACAGGGGGCGATGGAAACACCATATATTTT	CASSPRTGGDGNTIYF
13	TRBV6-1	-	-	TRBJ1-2	TGTGCCAGCAGGGATCAGGGAAGCTATGGCTACACCTTC	CASRDQGSYGYTF